This T cell receptor beta chain was sequenced for a study of cytomegalovirus exposure and HLA in healthy donors. Study findings and constraints: In a later analysis, an Asian-associated ancestry cluster reportedly showed fewer N-insertions than the approximately 640-donor mean. Cytomegalovirus association was assigned to approximately 160 TCR beta chains. Among the most significant clusters, several appeared linked to common viral pathogens in a later analysis.

V shed 1 base and J shed 2 bases, with 11 bases lying between them. The CDR3 is 15 amino acids. The germline V gene has CDR1 KGHSH and CDR2 LQKENI. Everyone who donated was a healthy bone marrow donor. About this clone: Its antigen is unknown.

In the PCR, 60 Vbeta and 13 Jbeta primers were used. This table comes from immunoSEQ multiplex PCR, and its TCRdb copy is limited to in-frame clones, with some not included. The repertoire has around 130,000 clones, around 84% of them found once; the top ten carry about 3%. The rearrangement uses TRBV18 and TRBJ1-1; TRBD1 is a possible D gene (6 bases). The sequenced sample consisted of PBMCs. This sequence was found in a woman between 18 and 29 years old in good health and CMV-seropositive. The CDR3 spells CASSPLGQRNTEAFF. The CDR3 region has the DNA TGTGCCAGCTCACCACTCGGACAGAGAAACACTGAAGCTTTCTTT.